This T cell receptor beta chain was identified during a study of blood T cells in healthy people across ages. It was with a sample-barcoded 5' primer and a J-beta primer mix that a second PCR of about 6 to 12 cycles was run. TCRdb used MiXCR to reprocess the 5' RACE reads, holding one entry per CDR3 protein. The sample lists around 1,000,000 distinct CDR3 sequences; under 30% were seen once. Germline CDR1 SGHTA, CDR2 FQGNSA. V was clipped by 0 bases and J by 4 bases, with 10 bases between them. The CDR3 has 14 amino acids. Separately, the same data were catalogued under a study of T cells of mothers and their children.

This TCR derives from a girl under 10 years old in good health. The chain joins TRBV7-2 to TRBJ2-7; D might be TRBD2 (5 bases). The sequenced sample was blood. In DNA form, the CDR3 reads TGTGCCAGCAGCTTAGCTACTAGAATGTACGAGCAGTACTTC. It translates to CASSLATRMYEQYF.